Listed below are T cell receptor beta chains from one sample, sequenced in a study of T cells after yellow fever vaccination. TCRdb re-derived calls from the 5' RACE reads in MiXCR, one entry per CDR3 protein. The table lists roughly 250,000 distinct CDR3 sequences, about an eighth of them singletons. The sequencing used CD4+ T cells sorted from PBMCs, collected 45 days after the yellow fever booster vaccination. These receptor sequences come from a man younger than 40 who received the YFV17D yellow fever vaccine. Each CDR3 is given with its conserved first and last residue. D genes are given only for firm matches. Not all rows give a size; the values are once, few, many and, for expanded clones, a class.

cdr3_aa: CASSLGHDNEQFF
cdr3_nt: TGTGCCAGCAGCTTAGGACACGACAATGAGCAGTTCTTC
clone_size: NA
v_call: TRBV7-9
j_call: TRBJ2-1
d_call: NA

cdr3_aa: CASSEWDGSEKLFF
cdr3_nt: TGTGCCAGCAGTGAATGGGACGGATCCGAAAAACTGTTTTTT
clone_size: few
v_call: TRBV25-1
j_call: TRBJ1-4
d_call: NA

cdr3_aa: CASSLRLAAKSSYNEQFF
cdr3_nt: TGCGCCAGCAGCTTAAGACTAGCGGCTAAGAGCTCCTACAATGAGCAGTTCTTC
clone_size: few
v_call: TRBV5-1
j_call: TRBJ2-1
d_call: TRBD2

cdr3_aa: CSALGQNYGYTF
cdr3_nt: TGCAGCGCTCTGGGACAGAACTATGGCTACACCTTC
clone_size: many
v_call: TRBV29-1
j_call: TRBJ1-2
d_call: TRBD1

cdr3_aa: CASSSGQGRGGYTF
cdr3_nt: TGTGCCAGCAGCTCAGGACAGGGCCGAGGTGGCTACACCTTC
clone_size: many
v_call: TRBV7-6
j_call: TRBJ1-2
d_call: TRBD1

cdr3_aa: CASSQGSLARTGELFF
cdr3_nt: TGTGCCAGCAGCCAGGGAAGTCTAGCGAGGACCGGGGAGCTGTTTTTT
clone_size: few
v_call: TRBV3-1
j_call: TRBJ2-2
d_call: NA

cdr3_aa: CASGMTLDTDTQYF
cdr3_nt: TGTGCCAGCGGAATGACCCTGGACACAGATACGCAGTATTTT
clone_size: many
v_call: TRBV7-2
j_call: TRBJ2-3
d_call: NA

cdr3_aa: CASSEGITGTSGGYTF
cdr3_nt: TGCGCCAGCAGCGAAGGGATTACAGGGACCTCTGGCGGCTACACCTTC
clone_size: NA
v_call: TRBV5-1
j_call: TRBJ1-2
d_call: NA

cdr3_aa: CATSDGLAENYNEQFF
cdr3_nt: TGTGCCACCAGTGATGGGTTAGCGGAGAACTACAATGAGCAGTTCTTC
clone_size: few
v_call: TRBV24-1
j_call: TRBJ2-1
d_call: NA

cdr3_aa: CSVGVGLARSDTQYF
cdr3_nt: TGCAGCGTTGGGGTCGGACTAGCTCGGTCAGATACGCAGTATTTT
clone_size: few
v_call: TRBV29-1
j_call: TRBJ2-3
d_call: TRBD2

cdr3_aa: CSASIGGRVHEQFF
cdr3_nt: TGCAGTGCTAGCATTGGCGGGAGAGTGCATGAGCAGTTCTTC
clone_size: many
v_call: TRBV20-1
j_call: TRBJ2-1
d_call: TRBD2

cdr3_aa: CASSPRYDYYNEQFF
cdr3_nt: TGTGCCAGCAGCCCCCGATACGACTATTACAATGAGCAGTTCTTC
clone_size: NA
v_call: TRBV7-2
j_call: TRBJ2-1
d_call: NA

cdr3_aa: CASSQGHWETQYF
cdr3_nt: TGTGCCAGCAGCCAAGGGCATTGGGAGACCCAGTACTTC
clone_size: NA
v_call: TRBV14
j_call: TRBJ2-5
d_call: NA

cdr3_aa: CSVETRRANTEAFF
cdr3_nt: TGCAGCGTTGAGACCCGGAGGGCGAACACTGAAGCTTTCTTT
clone_size: NA
v_call: TRBV29-1
j_call: TRBJ1-1
d_call: NA